The next 28 T cell receptor beta chains were all read from a single sample in a study of graft-versus-host responses after intestinal transplantation. The protocol was immunoSEQ multiplex PCR, while the TCRdb copy is restricted to in-frame clones and leaves out a portion. Of approximately 89,000 clones listed, roughly 90% were seen once; the top ten hold roughly 15%. The specimen was PBMCs, collected approximately 420 days after intestinal transplant. Receptors originate from a human patient who received an intestinal transplant, so some T cells may come from the graft donor.

The J gene is TRBJ1-4, the V gene TRBV4-1; TRBD1 aligns across 8 bases. Per the germline V gene, CDR1 is MGHRA and CDR2 is YSYEKL. The junction had 7 bases not matched to a gene; V was cut back by 4 bases and J by 6 bases. The CDR3 contains 15 residues. This chain's CDR3 is CASSRVKQGDEKLFF. The CDR3, as DNA: TGCGCCAGCAGCCGAGTTAAACAGGGGGATGAAAAACTGTTTTTT.

This clone was picked up a small number of times. The rearrangement uses TRBV27 and TRBJ2-3; a possible D gene is TRBD2 (7 bases). The V end lost 7 bases, the J end lost 1 base, and 12 bases lay between the germline ends. In germline, CDR1 is MNHEY, CDR2 SMNVEV (reference sequence). The CDR3 spans 14 residues. CDR3 sequence reads: CASMGGQGTDTQYF. The CDR3 DNA reads TGTGCCAGCATGGGGGGGCAGGGCACAGATACGCAGTATTTT.

The rearrangement links TRBV5-1 to TRBJ2-5; D uncertain. The CDR3 covers 14 residues. Per germline, CDR1 SGHRS and CDR2 YFSETQ. The germline V and J ends were trimmed by 4 bases and 3 bases, with 13 bases remaining between them. The CDR3 DNA sequence: TGCGCCAGCAGCCTTACCTTCCGGGAAGAGACCCAGTACTTC. This translates into CASSLTFREETQYF.

This chain uses TRBV11-2 with TRBJ1-1, with D unclear. Germline V gene sequence: CDR1 SGHAT, CDR2 FQNNGV. Deletions cut 1 base from V and 4 bases from J, with 10 bases between. The CDR3 covers 14 residues. As DNA, the CDR3 is TGTGCCAGCAGCTTAGGTCGAGGGCCCACTGAAGCTTTCTTT. Translation: CASSLGRGPTEAFF.

This clone has only one observation. The V call is TRBV7-9, the J call TRBJ1-2; D unclear. V lost 1 base and J 8 bases, leaving 14 bases between the germline ends. Looked up from germline, CDR1 is SEHNR and CDR2 is FQNEAQ (reference sequence). This CDR3 is built from 14 residues. CDR3 amino acids: CASSLVNGGVGYTF. The CDR3 nucleotides are TGTGCCAGCAGCTTAGTCAATGGAGGCGTCGGCTACACCTTC.

The chain recombines TRBV19 with TRBJ1-1; TRBD1 agrees at 7 bases. The CDR3 has 13 amino acids. The V gene's germline CDR1 is LNHDA and CDR2 SQIVND (reference sequence). Trimming removed 5 bases from V and 4 bases from J; junction bases left unmatched: 4. The CDR3 is CASSPTGATEAFF. For the CDR3, the DNA is TGTGCCAGTAGTCCCACAGGGGCCACTGAAGCTTTCTTT.

This clone was detected a few times. Other DNA variants within this sample encode the same CDR3. The genes are TRBV6-4 and TRBJ2-1, with 10 bases aligning to TRBD2. J lost 4 bases, V lost 0 bases, and 0 bases had no gene match. Germline V gene sequence: CDR1 MRHNA, CDR2 SNTAGT. CDR3 length equals 15 residues. CDR3 DNA: TGTGCCAGCAGTGACTCAGCGGGGGGGTACAATGAGCAGTTCTTC. Amino acids: CASSDSAGGYNEQFF.

CDR3 protein: CASSGTAEYYGYTF. CDR3 nucleotides: TGTGCCAGCTCCGGGACAGCCGAATACTATGGCTACACCTTC. The genes are TRBV6-1 and TRBJ1-2; 7 nucleotides align to TRBD1. The CDR3 loop spans 14 amino acids. Germline V CDR1 and CDR2: MNHNS, SASEGT. The ends lost 8 bases at V and 3 bases at J; junction bases unmatched: 9.

This clone was seen only a few times. V is TRBV19 and J is TRBJ2-2, with D possibly being TRBD2 (6 bases). Trimming shortened V by 5 bases and J by 13 bases, and 17 bases separated the two germline ends. Germline CDR1 is LNHDA and CDR2 is SQIVND (reference sequence). The length of the CDR3 is 13 residues. This chain's CDR3 is CASSQLGREVLFF. CDR3 nucleotide sequence: TGTGCCAGTAGTCAACTGGGAAGGGAGGTGCTGTTTTTT.

This clone was seen a handful of times. The chain combines TRBV21-1 with TRBJ1-2. TRBV21-1 counts as a pseudogene. CDR3 length: 15 amino acids. CDR3 bases: TGTGCCAGCAGCAAACGGTGCAGGAGATTCGATGGCTACACCTTC. Its translation: CASSKRCRRFDGYTF.

CDR3 amino acids: CASSQVPGTDEQFF. The CDR3 DNA follows: TGCGCCAGCAGCCAAGTCCCCGGGACCGATGAGCAGTTCTTC. This chain uses TRBV4-1 with TRBJ2-1; D tentatively reads TRBD1 or TRBD2 (5 bases each). Germline V gene data show CDR1 as MGHRA and CDR2 as YSYEKL. The V end lost 1 base, the J end lost 8 bases, and 12 bases lay between the germline ends. The CDR3 has 14 residues.

Many counts were recorded for this clone. Other nucleotide sequences from this sample produce the same CDR3. The chain is built from TRBV6-4 and TRBJ2-3; D is perhaps TRBD2 (7 bases). CDR1 and CDR2 (germline): MRHNA, SNTAGT. V gave up 2 bases and J gave up 4 bases, with 10 bases separating them. This CDR3 is 14 amino acids long. The CDR3 loop is CASSDGGGADTQYF. The CDR3 DNA reads as TGTGCCAGCAGTGACGGCGGGGGCGCAGATACGCAGTATTTT.

The chain carries TRBV9 and TRBJ2-5; D gene unclear. The V and J ends lost 3 bases and 2 bases respectively, with 8 bases between them. The CDR3 runs to 13 residues. CDR1 and CDR2 (germline): SGDLS, YYNGEE. CDR3 sequence (DNA): TGTGCCAGCAGCGAATCTATTCAAGAGACCCAGTACTTC. This translates into CASSESIQETQYF.

This clone has just one count. The V call is TRBV13, the J call TRBJ2-1; 9 bases fit TRBD2. With V trimmed by 11 bases and J by 1 base, 6 bases remained unmatched. This CDR3 spans 14 amino acids. The V gene's germline CDR1 is PRHDT and CDR2 FYEKMQ (reference sequence). The CDR3 DNA reads as TGTGCCGCGCGGGGGGGCCCGTCCTACAATGAGCAGTTCTTC. This sequence encodes CAARGGPSYNEQFF.

The chain carries TRBV6-5 and TRBJ2-5; D is tentatively TRBD1 or TRBD2 (5 bases each). CDR3 size: 14 residues. V was clipped by 7 bases and J by 4 bases, with 16 bases between them. The germline gives CDR1 MNHEY, CDR2 SVGAGI. CDR3 region: CASIRGPVGETQYF. CDR3 coding DNA: TGTGCCAGCATCCGGGGCCCGGTGGGAGAGACCCAGTACTTC.

This chain uses TRBV7-8 with TRBJ2-6; D gene ambiguous. The CDR3 runs to 13 residues. V lost 6 bases and J lost 4, with 7 bases in between. Germline CDR1 is SGHVS and CDR2 is FQNEAQ. CDR3 amino acids: CASRKQGANVLTF. DNA for the CDR3: TGTGCCAGCAGGAAACAGGGGGCCAACGTCCTGACTTTC.

The chain carries TRBV5-1 and TRBJ1-4; D might be TRBD1 (5 bases). The CDR3 covers 15 residues. The germline V gene encodes CDR1 SGHRS and CDR2 YFSETQ. The V gene lost 1 base and the J gene lost 5 bases, with 12 bases spanning the gap. The CDR3 sequence is CASSLLGAPNEKLFF. The CDR3 bases are TGCGCCAGCAGCTTGCTCGGGGCCCCCAATGAAAAACTGTTTTTT.

CDR3 sequence reads: CASRWVVSSYNEQFF. CDR3 in DNA: TGTGCCAGCAGGTGGGTAGTTAGCTCCTACAATGAGCAGTTCTTC. The chain has TRBV21-1 and TRBJ2-1. TRBV21-1 is a pseudogene segment. This CDR3 comprises 15 residues.

The CDR3 coding sequence is TGTGCCAGCAATCTACACCTCGCCGGGGAGCTGTTTTTT. Residues: CASNLHLAGELFF. V gene TRBV2 combines with J gene TRBJ2-2; no firm D call. V was pared by 7 bases and J by 6 bases, with 12 bases between. This CDR3 has 13 residues. The germline gives CDR1 SNHLY, CDR2 FYNNEI.

This chain connects TRBV19 to TRBJ1-5, with 10 bases identical to TRBD1. The germline gives CDR1 LNHDA, CDR2 SQIVND (reference sequence). Germline trimming cut 3 bases from V and 2 bases from J; bases unmatched to any gene: 13. The CDR3 loop spans 19 amino acids. CDR3 in amino acids: CASSMEGQGSLRRNQPQHF. In DNA, the CDR3 is TGTGCCAGTAGTATGGAGGGACAGGGGTCGTTGCGTCGCAATCAGCCCCAGCATTTT.

The V gene is TRBV25-1, the J gene TRBJ2-7, with D possibly being TRBD1 or TRBD2 (6 bases each). Trimming left V 1 base short and J 4 bases short, with 17 bases between. This CDR3 has 16 amino acids. CDR1 is MGHDK, CDR2 SYGVNS, per germline. Here the CDR3 DNA reads TGTGCCAGCAGTGAATGGGTCGGAGGGGGACTGTACGAGCAGTACTTC. Residues: CASSEWVGGGLYEQYF.

The chain employs TRBV7-2 and TRBJ2-6; the D gene is possibly TRBD1 (5 bases). Germline lookup yields CDR1 SGHTA and CDR2 FQGNSA. This CDR3 region has 18 residues. Trimming left V 2 bases short and J 2 bases short, with 16 bases between. The CDR3 here is CASSLLSQGWAGANVLTF. In DNA, the CDR3 is TGTGCCAGCAGCTTACTTTCGCAGGGCTGGGCTGGGGCCAACGTCCTGACTTTC.

This chain links TRBV19 with TRBJ2-1, with TRBD2 matching 9 bases. The CDR3 sequence is 17 residues long. Per germline, CDR1 LNHDA and CDR2 SQIVND (reference sequence). J lost 6 bases, V lost 3 bases, and 12 bases had no gene match. This CDR3 is CASSIFGPGLASNEQFF. CDR3 DNA sequence: TGTGCCAGTAGTATCTTCGGACCGGGACTAGCCTCCAATGAGCAGTTCTTC.

This clone has just a few counts. Additional DNA sequences in this sample encode the identical CDR3. This chain joins TRBV19 and TRBJ2-1, with no clear D. V was pared by 3 bases and J by 4 bases, with 7 bases between. The CDR3 covers 13 residues. Germline V gives CDR1 LNHDA, CDR2 SQIVND (reference sequence). The CDR3 region is CASSIPGYNEQFF. DNA for the CDR3: TGTGCCAGTAGTATCCCTGGGTACAATGAGCAGTTCTTC.

This chain uses TRBV5-1 with TRBJ2-1; D ambiguous. The CDR3 consists of 15 residues. With 0 bases removed from V and 7 bases from J, the gap between germline ends came to 14 bases. Germline-derived CDR1 and CDR2 are SGHRS and YFSETQ. The CDR3 loop reads CASSLAGRNLNEQFF. For the CDR3, the DNA is TGCGCCAGCAGCTTGGCAGGACGGAACCTAAATGAGCAGTTCTTC. Supplemented by reference TRBV5-1 and TRBJ2-1, the full variable domain reads KAGVTQTPRYLIKTRGQQVTLSCSPISGHRSVSWYQQTPGQGLQFLFEYFSETQRNKGNFPGRFSGRQFSNSRSEMNVSTLELGDSALYLCASSLAGRNLNEQFFGPGTRLTVL.

The chain combines TRBV6-5 with TRBJ1-1; 7 nucleotides agree with TRBD1. The CDR3 runs to 14 residues. The ends lost 6 bases at V and 4 bases at J; junction bases unmatched: 8. Germline CDR1 MNHEY, CDR2 SVGAGI. The CDR3 sequence is CASRTTGEVTEAFF. The CDR3 bases are TGTGCCAGCAGGACAACAGGGGAAGTCACTGAAGCTTTCTTT.

This sequence joins TRBV2 and TRBJ1-4, with 7 positions matching TRBD1. Germline assignment: CDR1 SNHLY and CDR2 FYNNEI. Losses at the gene ends were 4 bases for V and 4 bases for J; bases not matched to a gene: 6. This CDR3 has 15 amino acids. CDR3 sequence (DNA): TGTGCCAGCAGTGGGGAGACAGGGCTTAATGAAAAACTGTTTTTT. This gives the protein CASSGETGLNEKLFF.

This chain connects TRBV6-1 to TRBJ1-2, with 7 bases that match TRBD1. CDR3 length equals 13 residues. Germline V gene lookup returns CDR1 MNHNS and CDR2 SASEGT. Unmatched junction bases numbered 3, after V lost 8 bases and J lost 0 bases. In nucleotides, the CDR3 is TGTGCCAGCGGGACAGACCCTAACTATGGCTACACCTTC. This encodes CASGTDPNYGYTF.